In this sample, the clone carrying this T cell receptor (beta chain) turned up many times. The data belong to a study of Graves' ophthalmopathy and Graves' hyperthyroidism. V was cut by 2 bases and J by 0 bases, with 7 bases left in between. The CDR3 runs 14 residues. Germline-derived CDR1 and CDR2 are MNHEY and SVGEGT. Researchers took RNA transcripts and amplified TCR beta CDR3 regions from them. HTBI-primed RT-PCR formed the first round, and a multiplex PCR formed the second. In TCRdb, the multiplex PCR reads were re-called with MiXCR into one record per CDR3 protein. Of a few hundred thousand distinct CDR3 sequences in the sample, approximately 15% were seen once.

This chain links TRBV6-2 or TRBV6-3 with TRBJ1-2; D remains unclear. This TCR derives from a woman aged 18 to 35 with stable Graves' hyperthyroidism. Source material: peripheral blood. The CDR3: CASSYSAANYGYTF. CDR3 sequence (DNA): TGTGCCAGCAGTTACAGTGCTGCTAACTATGGCTACACCTTC.